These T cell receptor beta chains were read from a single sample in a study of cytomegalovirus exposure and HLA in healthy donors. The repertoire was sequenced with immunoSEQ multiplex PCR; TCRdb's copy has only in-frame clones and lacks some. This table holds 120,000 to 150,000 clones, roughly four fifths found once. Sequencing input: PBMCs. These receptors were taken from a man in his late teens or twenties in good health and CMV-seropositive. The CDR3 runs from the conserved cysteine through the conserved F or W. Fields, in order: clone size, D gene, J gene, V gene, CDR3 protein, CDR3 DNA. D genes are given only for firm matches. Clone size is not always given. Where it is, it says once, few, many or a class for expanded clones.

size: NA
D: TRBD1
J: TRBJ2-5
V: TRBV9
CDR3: CASSVGGTGRETQYF
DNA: TGTGCCAGCAGCGTTGGAGGGACAGGGAGAGAGACCCAGTACTTC

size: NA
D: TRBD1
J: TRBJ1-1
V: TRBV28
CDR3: CASNWQGGTEAFF
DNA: TGTGCCAGCAATTGGCAGGGGGGCACTGAAGCTTTCTTT

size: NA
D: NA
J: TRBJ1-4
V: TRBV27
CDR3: CASSLMSGTLVATNEKLFF
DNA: TGTGCCAGCAGTCTTATGTCAGGAACTCTGGTTGCAACTAATGAAAAACTGTTTTTT

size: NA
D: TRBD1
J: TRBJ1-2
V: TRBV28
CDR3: CASSPTGTGGVSYGYTF
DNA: TGTGCCAGCAGTCCTACCGGGACAGGGGGCGTCAGCTATGGCTACACCTTC

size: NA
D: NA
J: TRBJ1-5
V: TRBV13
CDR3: CASSSTQGMGGNQPQHF
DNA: TGTGCCAGCAGCTCAACACAGGGAATGGGGGGCAATCAGCCCCAGCATTTT

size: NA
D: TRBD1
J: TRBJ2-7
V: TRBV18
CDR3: CASSPGTARYEQYF
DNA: TGTGCCAGCTCACCAGGGACAGCTCGCTACGAGCAGTACTTC

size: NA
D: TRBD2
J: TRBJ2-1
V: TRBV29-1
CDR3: CSVPPSGRVGNEQFF
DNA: TGCAGCGTTCCCCCTAGCGGGAGGGTGGGCAATGAGCAGTTCTTC

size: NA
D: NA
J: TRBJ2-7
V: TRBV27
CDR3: CASSLSKGGREQYF
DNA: TGTGCCAGCAGTTTATCAAAGGGAGGACGCGAGCAGTACTTC

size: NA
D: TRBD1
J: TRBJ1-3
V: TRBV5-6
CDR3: CASSPRTGSGNTIYF
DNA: TGTGCCAGCAGCCCAAGGACAGGCTCTGGAAACACCATATATTTT

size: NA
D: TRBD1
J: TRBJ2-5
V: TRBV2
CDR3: CASRVGQGETQYF
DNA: TGTGCCAGCAGGGTGGGACAGGGAGAGACCCAGTACTTC

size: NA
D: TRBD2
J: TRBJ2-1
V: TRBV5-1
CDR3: CASSPLRGANEQFF
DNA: TGCGCCAGCAGCCCCCTGCGGGGGGCGAATGAGCAGTTCTTC

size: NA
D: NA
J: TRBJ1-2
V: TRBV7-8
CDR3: CASSLWVPTDLAQYGYTF
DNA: TGTGCCAGCAGCTTATGGGTCCCCACAGACCTCGCACAATATGGCTACACCTTC

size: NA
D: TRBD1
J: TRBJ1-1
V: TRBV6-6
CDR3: CASSYAGTGDEAFF
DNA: TGTGCCAGCAGTTACGCCGGGACAGGGGATGAAGCTTTCTTT

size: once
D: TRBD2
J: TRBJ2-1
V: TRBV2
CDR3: CASSSRSGRALDEQFF
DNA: TGTGCCAGCAGTTCCCGTAGCGGGAGGGCCCTCGATGAGCAGTTCTTC

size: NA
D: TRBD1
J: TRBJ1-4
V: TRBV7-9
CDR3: CASSFRQGNEKLFF
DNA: TGTGCCAGCAGCTTTCGACAGGGAAATGAAAAACTGTTTTTT

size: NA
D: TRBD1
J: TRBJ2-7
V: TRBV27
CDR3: CASSYTSGTGGYEQYF
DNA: TGTGCCAGCAGTTATACATCCGGGACAGGGGGTTACGAGCAGTACTTC

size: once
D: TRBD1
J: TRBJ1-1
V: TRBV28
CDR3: CASSSRTGTEAFF
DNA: TGTGCCAGCAGTTCCCGGACAGGGACTGAAGCTTTCTTT

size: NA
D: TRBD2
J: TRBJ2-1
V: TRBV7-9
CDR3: CASSLVAGGPVYEQFF
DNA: TGTGCCAGCAGCTTAGTGGCGGGAGGGCCCGTCTATGAGCAGTTCTTC

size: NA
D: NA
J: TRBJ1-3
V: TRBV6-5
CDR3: CASSYSPLGDTIYF
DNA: TGTGCCAGCAGTTACTCACCCCTCGGAGACACCATATATTTT

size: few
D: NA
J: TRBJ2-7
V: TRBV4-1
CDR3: CASSQSRGAKEQYF
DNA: TGCGCCAGCAGCCAATCCAGGGGAGCAAAAGAGCAGTACTTC

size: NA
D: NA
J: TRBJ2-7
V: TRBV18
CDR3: CASSVDTKRHEQYF
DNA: TGTGCCAGCTCCGTGGACACTAAAAGGCACGAGCAGTACTTC

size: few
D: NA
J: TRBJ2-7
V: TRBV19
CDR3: CASSPDREDEQYF
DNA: TGTGCCAGTAGCCCTGACAGGGAGGACGAGCAGTACTTC

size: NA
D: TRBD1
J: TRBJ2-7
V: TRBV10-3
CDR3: CAISRDSYEQYF
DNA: TGTGCCATCAGTCGGGACAGCTACGAGCAGTACTTC

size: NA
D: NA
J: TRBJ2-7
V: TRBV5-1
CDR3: CASSLGGTSSYEQYF
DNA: TGCGCCAGCAGCTTAGGAGGGACGAGCTCCTACGAGCAGTACTTC

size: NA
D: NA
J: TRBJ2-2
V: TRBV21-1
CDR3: CASSKPQVCGRAGVHTGELFF
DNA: TGTGCCAGCAGCAAGCCCCAGGTTTGCGGGAGGGCCGGGGTTCACACCGGGGAGCTGTTTTTT

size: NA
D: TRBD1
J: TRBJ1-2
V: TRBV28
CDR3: CASTGGAPYGYTF
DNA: TGTGCCAGTACAGGGGGCGCGCCCTATGGCTACACCTTC

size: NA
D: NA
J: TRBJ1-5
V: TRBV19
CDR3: CASQPGLYNQPQHF
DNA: TGTGCCAGCCAACCGGGACTATACAATCAGCCCCAGCATTTT

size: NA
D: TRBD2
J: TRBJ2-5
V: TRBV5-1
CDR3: CASSASPSGRETQYF
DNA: TGCGCCAGCAGCGCGAGCCCCAGCGGGAGGGAGACCCAGTACTTC

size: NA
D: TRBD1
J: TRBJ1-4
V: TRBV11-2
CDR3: CASSLSDRKVTNEKLFF
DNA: TGTGCCAGCAGCTTATCGGACAGGAAAGTAACTAATGAAAAACTGTTTTTT

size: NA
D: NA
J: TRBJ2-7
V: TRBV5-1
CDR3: CASSASGYEQYF
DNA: TGCGCCAGCAGCGCTTCGGGCTACGAGCAGTACTTC

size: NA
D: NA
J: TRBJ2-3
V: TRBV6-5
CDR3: CASSYLREDTDTQYF
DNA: TGTGCCAGCAGTTACTTGAGAGAAGACACAGATACGCAGTATTTT

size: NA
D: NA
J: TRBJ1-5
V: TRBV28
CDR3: CASTPPNQPQHF
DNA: TGTGCCAGCACCCCTCCCAATCAGCCCCAGCATTTT

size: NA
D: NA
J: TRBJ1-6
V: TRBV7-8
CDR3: CASSLYTAGSSYNSPLHF
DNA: TGTGCCAGCAGCTTATATACAGCCGGGAGCTCCTATAATTCACCCCTCCACTTT

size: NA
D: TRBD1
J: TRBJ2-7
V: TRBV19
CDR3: CASSAARDRSYEQYF
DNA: TGTGCCAGTAGCGCGGCCCGGGACAGATCCTACGAGCAGTACTTC

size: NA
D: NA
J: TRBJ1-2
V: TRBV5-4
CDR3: CASSLAGGNGNYGYTF
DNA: TGTGCCAGCAGCCTGGCTGGGGGCAATGGTAACTATGGCTACACCTTC

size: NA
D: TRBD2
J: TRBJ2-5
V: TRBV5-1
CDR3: CASRAGGSKETQYF
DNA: TGCGCCAGCAGGGCGGGAGGATCCAAAGAGACCCAGTACTTC

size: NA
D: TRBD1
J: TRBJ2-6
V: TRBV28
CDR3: CASSYTGAGANVLTF
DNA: TGTGCCAGCAGTTATACAGGGGCTGGGGCCAACGTCCTGACTTTC

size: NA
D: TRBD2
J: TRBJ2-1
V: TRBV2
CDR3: CASREAGGSYNEQFF
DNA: TGTGCCAGCAGAGAAGCGGGAGGGTCCTACAATGAGCAGTTCTTC

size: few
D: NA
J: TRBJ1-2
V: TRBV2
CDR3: CASRTEANYGYTF
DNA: TGTGCCAGCCGGACTGAAGCTAACTATGGCTACACCTTC

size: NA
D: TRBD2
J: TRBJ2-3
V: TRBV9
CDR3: CASSGEREGLYF
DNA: TGTGCCAGCAGCGGAGAGCGGGAGGGTCTGTATTTT

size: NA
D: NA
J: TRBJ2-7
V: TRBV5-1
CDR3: CASRPGTGGGEQYF
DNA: TGCGCCAGCAGACCTGGGACCGGGGGAGGTGAGCAGTACTTC

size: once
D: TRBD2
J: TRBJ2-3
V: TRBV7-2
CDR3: CASSLGSGGSKDTQYF
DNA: TGTGCCAGCAGCTTAGGTAGCGGGGGATCGAAGGATACGCAGTATTTT

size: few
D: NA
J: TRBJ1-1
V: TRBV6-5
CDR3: CASSPRGGATEAFF
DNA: TGTGCCAGCAGTCCTCGGGGGGGTGCCACTGAAGCTTTCTTT

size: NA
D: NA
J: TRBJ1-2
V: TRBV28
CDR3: CASSPEAVGGYTF
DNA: TGTGCCAGCAGTCCGGAAGCGGTCGGTGGCTACACCTTC

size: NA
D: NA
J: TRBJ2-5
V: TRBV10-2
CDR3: CASTRLGSQETQYF
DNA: TGCGCCAGCACCCGTTTGGGCAGCCAAGAGACCCAGTACTTC

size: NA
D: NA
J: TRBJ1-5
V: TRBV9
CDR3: CASSPREGPQHF
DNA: TGTGCCAGCAGCCCCCGGGAGGGGCCCCAGCATTTT

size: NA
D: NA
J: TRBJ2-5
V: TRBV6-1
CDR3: CASKSGQAGETQYF
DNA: TGTGCCAGCAAGTCCGGACAGGCGGGGGAGACCCAGTACTTC

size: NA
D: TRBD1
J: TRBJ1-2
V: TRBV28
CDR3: CASRQGAGYGYTF
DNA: TGTGCCAGCAGGCAGGGGGCGGGCTATGGCTACACCTTC

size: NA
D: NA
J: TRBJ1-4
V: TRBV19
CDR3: CASSWTETNEKLFF
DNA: TGTGCCAGTAGTTGGACAGAAACTAATGAAAAACTGTTTTTT

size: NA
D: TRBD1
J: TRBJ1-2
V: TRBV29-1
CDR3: CSVVRGGGYTF
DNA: TGCAGCGTTGTCCGAGGGGGCGGCTACACCTTC

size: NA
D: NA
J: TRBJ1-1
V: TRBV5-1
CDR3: CASSVDRTMNTEAFF
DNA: TGCGCCAGCAGCGTCGACAGAACCATGAACACTGAAGCTTTCTTT

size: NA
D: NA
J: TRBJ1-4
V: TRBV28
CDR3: CASSLGGYGEKLFF
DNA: TGTGCCAGCAGCCTCGGGGGGTACGGCGAAAAACTGTTTTTT

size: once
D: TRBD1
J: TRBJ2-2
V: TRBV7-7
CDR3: CASSQDRGRGGELFF
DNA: TGTGCTAGCAGCCAGGACAGGGGGCGTGGCGGGGAGCTGTTTTTT

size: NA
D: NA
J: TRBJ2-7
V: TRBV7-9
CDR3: CASSLGGRWVEEQYF
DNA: TGTGCCAGCAGCTTAGGGGGGCGTTGGGTTGAGGAGCAGTACTTC

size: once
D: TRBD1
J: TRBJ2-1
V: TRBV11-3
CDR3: CASSPGQGAYNEQFF
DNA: TGTGCCAGCAGCCCCGGACAGGGGGCATACAATGAGCAGTTCTTC

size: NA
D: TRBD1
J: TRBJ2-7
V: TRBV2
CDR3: CASSRDRNSYEQYF
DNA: TGTGCCAGCAGTCGGGACAGGAACTCCTACGAGCAGTACTTC

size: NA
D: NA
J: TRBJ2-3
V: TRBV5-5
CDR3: CASSLPRQGPSTDTQYF
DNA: TGTGCCAGCAGCTTGCCGCGCCAGGGGCCTAGCACAGATACGCAGTATTTT

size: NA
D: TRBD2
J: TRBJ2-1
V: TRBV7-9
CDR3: CASSQGLAGEGYNEQFF
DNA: TGTGCCAGCAGCCAGGGACTAGCGGGAGAGGGATACAATGAGCAGTTCTTC

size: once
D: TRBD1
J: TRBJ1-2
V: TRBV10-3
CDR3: CAINLGQTSDGYTF
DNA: TGTGCCATCAATCTGGGACAGACCTCCGATGGCTACACCTTC

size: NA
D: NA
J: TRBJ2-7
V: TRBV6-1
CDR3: CASRPLTGTYEQYF
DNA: TGTGCCAGCAGACCCCTGACAGGAACCTACGAGCAGTACTTC